The TCR beta chain under discussion was sequenced for a study of blood T cell repertoires in COVID-19. Background on the study: Some COVID-19 samples were acute and others convalescent; all came from the United States, Italy and Spain. Nucleic acid was either cDNA or gDNA, and it came from T cells, B-cell-depleted T cells, or PBMCs.

Trimming removed 3 bases from V and 4 bases from J, with 13 bases in between. The CDR3 runs 15 residues. Germline CDR1 SEHNR, CDR2 FQNEAQ (reference sequence). The data were produced by immunoSEQ multiplex PCR, yet TCRdb's version contains in-frame clones alone and is incomplete. The sample carries roughly 140,000 clones, around 86% recorded once. This clone appeared a few times. This sequence joins TRBV7-9 and TRBJ1-3; D unresolved. The sequencing input was peripheral blood. This TCR was recovered from a human donor in a cohort sampled during active COVID-19. The CDR3 coding sequence is TGTGCCAGCAGCTTTCGGGAGGGAGAGGGAAACACCATATATTTT. Its translation: CASSFREGEGNTIYF.